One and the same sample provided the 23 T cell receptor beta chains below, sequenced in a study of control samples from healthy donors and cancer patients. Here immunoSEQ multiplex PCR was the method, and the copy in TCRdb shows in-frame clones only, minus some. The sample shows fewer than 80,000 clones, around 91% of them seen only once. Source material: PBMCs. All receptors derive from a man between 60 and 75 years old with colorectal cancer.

The CDR3 DNA sequence: TGTGCCAGTAGTAAAAATTCAGGGATCGGGGAGCAGTACTTC. Protein product: CASSKNSGIGEQYF. The rearrangement links TRBV19 to TRBJ2-7, with a tentative D call TRBD1 (5 bases). This CDR3 has 14 residues. Germline values: CDR1 LNHDA, CDR2 SQIVND (reference sequence). Trimming removed 4 bases at V and 7 bases at J, with 17 bases between.

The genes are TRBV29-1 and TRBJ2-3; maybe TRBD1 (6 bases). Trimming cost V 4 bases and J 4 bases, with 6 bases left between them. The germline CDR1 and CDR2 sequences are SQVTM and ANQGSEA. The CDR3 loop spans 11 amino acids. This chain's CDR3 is CSVGQADTQYF. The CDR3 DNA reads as TGCAGCGTTGGACAGGCAGATACGCAGTATTTT.

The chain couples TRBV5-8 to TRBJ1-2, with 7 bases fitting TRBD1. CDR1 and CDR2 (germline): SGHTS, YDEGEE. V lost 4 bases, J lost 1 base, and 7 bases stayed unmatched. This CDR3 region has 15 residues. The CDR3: CASSPGTVRNYGYTF. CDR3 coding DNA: TGTGCCAGCAGCCCCGGGACAGTTCGTAACTATGGCTACACCTTC.

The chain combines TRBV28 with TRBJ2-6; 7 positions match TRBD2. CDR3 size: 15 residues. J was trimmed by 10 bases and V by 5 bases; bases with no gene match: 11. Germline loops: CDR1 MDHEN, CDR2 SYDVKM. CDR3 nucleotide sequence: TGTGCCAGCAGTCCCCCCCTCGGGAGGAGGAACGTCCTGACTTTC. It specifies CASSPPLGRRNVLTF.

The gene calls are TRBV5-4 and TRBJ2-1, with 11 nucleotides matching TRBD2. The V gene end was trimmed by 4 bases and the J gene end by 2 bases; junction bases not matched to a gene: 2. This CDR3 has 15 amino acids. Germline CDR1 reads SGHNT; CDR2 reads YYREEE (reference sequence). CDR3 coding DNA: TGTGCCAGCAGCCTTAGCGGGGGGGCCTACAATGAGCAGTTCTTC. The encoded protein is CASSLSGGAYNEQFF.

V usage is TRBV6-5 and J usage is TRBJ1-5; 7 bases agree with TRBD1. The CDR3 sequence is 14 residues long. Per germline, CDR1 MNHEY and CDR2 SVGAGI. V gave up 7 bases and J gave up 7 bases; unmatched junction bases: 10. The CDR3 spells CASIFDRADQPQHF. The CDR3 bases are TGTGCCAGCATATTCGACAGGGCGGACCAGCCCCAGCATTTT.

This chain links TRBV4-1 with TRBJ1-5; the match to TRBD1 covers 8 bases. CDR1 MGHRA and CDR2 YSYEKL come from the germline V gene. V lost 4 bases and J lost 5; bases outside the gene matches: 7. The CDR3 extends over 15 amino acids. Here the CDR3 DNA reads TGCGCCAGCAGCCCGGACAGGGTCGGGTATCAGCCCCAGCATTTT. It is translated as CASSPDRVGYQPQHF.

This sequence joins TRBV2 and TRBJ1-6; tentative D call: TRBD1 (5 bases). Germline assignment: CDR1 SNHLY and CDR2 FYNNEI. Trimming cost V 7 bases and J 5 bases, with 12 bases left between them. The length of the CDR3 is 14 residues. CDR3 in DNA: TGTGCCAGCACAGGGTGGCGAAATAATTCACCCCTCCACTTT. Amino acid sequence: CASTGWRNNSPLHF.

The DNA for the CDR3 is TGTGCCAGCAGTCCGACAGAATCCTACGAGCAGTACTTC. Protein sequence: CASSPTESYEQYF. V usage is TRBV7-2 and J usage is TRBJ2-7; maybe TRBD1 (5 bases). The V and J ends lost 6 bases and 1 base respectively, with 10 bases between them. This CDR3 has 13 residues. Germline CDR1 is SGHTA and CDR2 is FQGNSA.

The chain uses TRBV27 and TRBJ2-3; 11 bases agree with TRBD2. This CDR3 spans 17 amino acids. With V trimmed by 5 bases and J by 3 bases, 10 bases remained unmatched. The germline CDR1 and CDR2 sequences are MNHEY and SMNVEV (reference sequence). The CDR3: CASSLATLAGDTDTQYF. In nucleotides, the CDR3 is TGTGCCAGCAGTCTGGCCACACTAGCGGGGGATACAGATACGCAGTATTTT.

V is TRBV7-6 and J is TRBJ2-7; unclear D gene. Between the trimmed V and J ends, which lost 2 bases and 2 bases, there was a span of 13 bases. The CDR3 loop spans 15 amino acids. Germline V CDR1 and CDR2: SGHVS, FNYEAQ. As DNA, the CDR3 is TGTGCCAGCAGCTTACCGACCCCAGAACCCTACGAGCAGTACTTC. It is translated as CASSLPTPEPYEQYF.

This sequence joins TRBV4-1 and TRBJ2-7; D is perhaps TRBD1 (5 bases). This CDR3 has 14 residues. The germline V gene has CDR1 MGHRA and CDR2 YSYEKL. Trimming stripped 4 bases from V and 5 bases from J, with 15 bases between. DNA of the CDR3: TGCGCCAGCAGCCCCCAGGGCGGATGGAACGAGCAGTACTTC. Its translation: CASSPQGGWNEQYF.

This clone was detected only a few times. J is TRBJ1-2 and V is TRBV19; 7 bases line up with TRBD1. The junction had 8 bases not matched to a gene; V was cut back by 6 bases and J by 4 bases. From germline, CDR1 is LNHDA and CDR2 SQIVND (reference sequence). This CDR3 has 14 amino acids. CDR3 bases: TGTGCCAGTAGGGCGTCGGACAGGTTCTATGGCTACACCTTC. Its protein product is CASRASDRFYGYTF.

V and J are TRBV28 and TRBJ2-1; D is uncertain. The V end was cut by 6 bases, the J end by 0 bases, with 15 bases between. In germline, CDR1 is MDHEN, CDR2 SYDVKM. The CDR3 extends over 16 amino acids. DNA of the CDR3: TGTGCCAGCAGCATCGCGACGCGTAGCTCCTACAATGAGCAGTTCTTC. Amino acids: CASSIATRSSYNEQFF.

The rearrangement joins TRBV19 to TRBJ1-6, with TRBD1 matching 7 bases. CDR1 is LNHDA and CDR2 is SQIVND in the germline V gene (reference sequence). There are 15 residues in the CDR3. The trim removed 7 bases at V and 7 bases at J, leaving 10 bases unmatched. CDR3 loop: CASTKQGRRNSPLHF. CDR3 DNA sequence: TGTGCCAGTACCAAACAGGGGCGCCGCAATTCACCCCTCCACTTT. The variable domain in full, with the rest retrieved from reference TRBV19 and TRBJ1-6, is DGGITQSPKYLFRKEGQNVTLSCEQNLNHDAMYWYRQDPGQGLRLIYYSQIVNDFQKGDIAEGYSVSREKKESFPLTVTSAQKNPTAFYLCASTKQGRRNSPLHFGNGTRLTVT.

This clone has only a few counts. CDR3: CASSPTGFGNTIYF. The CDR3 DNA is TGTGCCAGCAGCCCGACAGGGTTTGGAAACACCATATATTTT. The V call is TRBV14, the J call TRBJ1-3; the match to TRBD1 covers 7 bases. This CDR3 spans 14 amino acids. Germline lookup yields CDR1 SGHDN and CDR2 FVKESK. V trimming: 4 bases; J trimming: 3 bases; junction bases outside the gene matches: 3.

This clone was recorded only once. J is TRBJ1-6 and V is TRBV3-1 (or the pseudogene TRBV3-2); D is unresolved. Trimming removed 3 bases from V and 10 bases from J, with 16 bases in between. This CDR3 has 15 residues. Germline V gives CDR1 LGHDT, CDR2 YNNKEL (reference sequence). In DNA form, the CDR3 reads TGTGCCAGCAGCCATTACCAAGCGCTCATATCACCCCTCCACTTT. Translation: CASSHYQALISPLHF.

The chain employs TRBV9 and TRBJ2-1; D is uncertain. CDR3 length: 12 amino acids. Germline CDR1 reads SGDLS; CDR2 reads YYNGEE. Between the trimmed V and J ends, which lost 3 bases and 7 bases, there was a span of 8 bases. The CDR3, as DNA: TGTGCCAGCAGCGGAGACGGAAATGAGCAGTTCTTC. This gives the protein CASSGDGNEQFF.

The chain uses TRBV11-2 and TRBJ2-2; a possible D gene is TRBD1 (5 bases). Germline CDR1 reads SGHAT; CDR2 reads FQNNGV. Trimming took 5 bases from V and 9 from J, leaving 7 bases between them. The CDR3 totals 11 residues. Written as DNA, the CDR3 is TGTGCCAGCAGCGGGGCTAGGGAGCTGTTTTTT. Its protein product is CASSGARELFF.

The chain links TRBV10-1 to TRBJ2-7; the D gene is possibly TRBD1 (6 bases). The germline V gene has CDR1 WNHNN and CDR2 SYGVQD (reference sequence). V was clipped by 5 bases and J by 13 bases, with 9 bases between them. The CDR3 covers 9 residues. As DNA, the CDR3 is TGCGCCAGCAGTAAGGACAGATACTTC. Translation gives CASSKDRYF.

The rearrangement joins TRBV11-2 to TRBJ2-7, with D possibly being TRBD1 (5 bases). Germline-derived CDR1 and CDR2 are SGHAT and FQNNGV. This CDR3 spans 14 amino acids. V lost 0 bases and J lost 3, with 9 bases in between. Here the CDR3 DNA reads TGTGCCAGCAGCTTAGACCGACAGCGCTACGAGCAGTACTTC. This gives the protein CASSLDRQRYEQYF.

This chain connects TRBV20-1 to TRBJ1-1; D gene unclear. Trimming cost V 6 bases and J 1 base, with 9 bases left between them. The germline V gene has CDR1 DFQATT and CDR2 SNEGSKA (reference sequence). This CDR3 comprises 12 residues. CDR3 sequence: CSASLGNTEAFF. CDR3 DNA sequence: TGCAGTGCCAGTCTGGGGAACACTGAAGCTTTCTTT.

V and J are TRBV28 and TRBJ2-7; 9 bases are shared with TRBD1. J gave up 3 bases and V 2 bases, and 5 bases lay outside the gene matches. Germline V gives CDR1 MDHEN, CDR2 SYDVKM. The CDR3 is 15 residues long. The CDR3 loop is CASSLGQGRYYEQYF. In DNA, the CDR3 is TGTGCCAGCAGTTTAGGACAGGGGCGATACTACGAGCAGTACTTC.